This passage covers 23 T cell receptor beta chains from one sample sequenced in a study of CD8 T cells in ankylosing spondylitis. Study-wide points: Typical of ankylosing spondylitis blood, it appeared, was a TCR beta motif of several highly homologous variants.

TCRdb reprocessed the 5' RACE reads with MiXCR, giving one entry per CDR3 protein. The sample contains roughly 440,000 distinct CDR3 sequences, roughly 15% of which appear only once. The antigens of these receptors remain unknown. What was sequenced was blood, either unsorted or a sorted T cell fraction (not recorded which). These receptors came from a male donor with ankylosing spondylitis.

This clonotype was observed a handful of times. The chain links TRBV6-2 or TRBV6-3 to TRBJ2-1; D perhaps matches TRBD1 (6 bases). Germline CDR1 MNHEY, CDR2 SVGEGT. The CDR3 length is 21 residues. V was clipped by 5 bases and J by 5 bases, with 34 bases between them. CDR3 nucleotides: TGTGCCAGCAGTCCTAGGGCCCTACAGGGTGTGACTACTACGGCTAACAATGAGCAGTTCTTC. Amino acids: CASSPRALQGVTTTANNEQFF.

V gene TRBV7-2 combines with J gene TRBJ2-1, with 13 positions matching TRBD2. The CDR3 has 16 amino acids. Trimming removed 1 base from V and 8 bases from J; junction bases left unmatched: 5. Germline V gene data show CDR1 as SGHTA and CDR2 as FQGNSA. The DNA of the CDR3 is TGTGCCAGCAGCTTAGGACTAGCGGGAGGAGTCTATGAGCAGTTCTTC. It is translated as CASSLGLAGGVYEQFF.

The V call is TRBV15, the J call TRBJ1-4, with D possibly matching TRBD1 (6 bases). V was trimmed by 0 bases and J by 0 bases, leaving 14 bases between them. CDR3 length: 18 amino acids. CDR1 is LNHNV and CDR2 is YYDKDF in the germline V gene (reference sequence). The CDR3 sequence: CATSRDLQGSSTNEKLFF. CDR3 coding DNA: TGTGCCACCAGCAGAGATCTACAGGGTTCCTCAACTAATGAAAAACTGTTTTTT.

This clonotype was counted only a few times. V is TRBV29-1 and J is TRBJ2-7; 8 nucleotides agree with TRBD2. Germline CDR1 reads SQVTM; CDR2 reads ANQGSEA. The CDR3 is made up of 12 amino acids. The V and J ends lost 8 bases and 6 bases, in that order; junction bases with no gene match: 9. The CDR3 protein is CSISHGGGEQYF. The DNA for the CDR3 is TGCAGCATCTCCCACGGGGGGGGCGAGCAGTACTTC.

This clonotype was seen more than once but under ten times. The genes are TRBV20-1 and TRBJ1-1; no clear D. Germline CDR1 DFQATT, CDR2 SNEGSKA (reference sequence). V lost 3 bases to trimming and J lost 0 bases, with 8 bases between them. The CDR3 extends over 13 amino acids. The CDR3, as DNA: TGCAGTGCTAGTACGCATTTGAACACTGAAGCTTTCTTT. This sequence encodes CSASTHLNTEAFF.

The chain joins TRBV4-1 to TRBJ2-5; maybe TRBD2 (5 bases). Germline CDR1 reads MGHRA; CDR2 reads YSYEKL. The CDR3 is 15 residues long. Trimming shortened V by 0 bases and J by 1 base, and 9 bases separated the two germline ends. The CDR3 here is CASSQERGLQETQYF. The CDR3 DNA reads TGCGCCAGCAGCCAAGAAAGAGGGCTCCAAGAGACCCAGTACTTC.

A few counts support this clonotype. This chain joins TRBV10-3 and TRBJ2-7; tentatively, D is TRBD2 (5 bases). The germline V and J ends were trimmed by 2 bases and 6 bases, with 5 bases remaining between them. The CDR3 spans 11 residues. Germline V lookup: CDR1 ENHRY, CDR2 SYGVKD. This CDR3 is CAISEAGEQYF. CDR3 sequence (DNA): TGTGCCATCAGTGAGGCGGGCGAGCAGTACTTC.

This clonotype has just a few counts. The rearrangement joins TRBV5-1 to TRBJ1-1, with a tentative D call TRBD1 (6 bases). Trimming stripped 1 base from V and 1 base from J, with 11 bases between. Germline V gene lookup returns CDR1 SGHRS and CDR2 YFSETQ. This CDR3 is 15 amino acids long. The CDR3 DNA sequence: TGCGCCAGCAGCTTGTCGCGGGGGCCGAACACTGAAGCTTTCTTT. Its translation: CASSLSRGPNTEAFF.

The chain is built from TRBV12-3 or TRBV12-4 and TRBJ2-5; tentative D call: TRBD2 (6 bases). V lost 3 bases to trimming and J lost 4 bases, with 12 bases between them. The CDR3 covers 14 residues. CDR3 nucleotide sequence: TGTGCCAGCAGTTTCCGGGGGTTTGGAGAGACCCAGTACTTC. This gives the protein CASSFRGFGETQYF.

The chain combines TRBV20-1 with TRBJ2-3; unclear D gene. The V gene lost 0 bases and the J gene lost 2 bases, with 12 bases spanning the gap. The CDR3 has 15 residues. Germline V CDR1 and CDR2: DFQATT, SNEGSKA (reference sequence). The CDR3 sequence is CSARDTGQPTDTQYF. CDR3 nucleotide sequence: TGCAGTGCTAGAGATACCGGGCAGCCCACAGATACGCAGTATTTT.

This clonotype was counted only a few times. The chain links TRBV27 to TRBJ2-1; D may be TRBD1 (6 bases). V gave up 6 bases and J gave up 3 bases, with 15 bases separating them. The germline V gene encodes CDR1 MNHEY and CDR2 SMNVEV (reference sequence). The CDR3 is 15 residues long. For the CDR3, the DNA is TGTGCCAGCAGAGACGCGAGAGGGGGCTACAATGAGCAGTTCTTC. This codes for CASRDARGGYNEQFF.

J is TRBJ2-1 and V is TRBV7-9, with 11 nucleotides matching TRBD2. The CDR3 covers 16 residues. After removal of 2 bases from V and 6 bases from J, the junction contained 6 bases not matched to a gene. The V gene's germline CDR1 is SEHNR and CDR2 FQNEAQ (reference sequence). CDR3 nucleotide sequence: TGTGCCAGCAGCTTACTAGCGGGGGGTCAGGCCAATGAGCAGTTCTTC. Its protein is CASSLLAGGQANEQFF.

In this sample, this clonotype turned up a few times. This CDR3 is CSAPRDRGNTEAFF. Here the CDR3 DNA reads TGCAGTGCTCCCCGGGACAGAGGCAACACTGAAGCTTTCTTT. The chain recombines TRBV20-1 with TRBJ1-1, with TRBD1 matching over 7 bases. Trimming took 5 bases from V and 2 from J; bases not matched to a gene: 8. Germline values: CDR1 DFQATT, CDR2 SNEGSKA (reference sequence). The CDR3 covers 14 residues.

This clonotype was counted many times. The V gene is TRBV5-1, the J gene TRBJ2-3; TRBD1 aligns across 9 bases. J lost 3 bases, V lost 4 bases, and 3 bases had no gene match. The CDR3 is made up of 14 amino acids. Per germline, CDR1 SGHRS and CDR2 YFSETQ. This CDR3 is CASSKGQGTDTQYF. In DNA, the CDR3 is TGCGCCAGCAGCAAGGGACAGGGTACAGATACGCAGTATTTT.

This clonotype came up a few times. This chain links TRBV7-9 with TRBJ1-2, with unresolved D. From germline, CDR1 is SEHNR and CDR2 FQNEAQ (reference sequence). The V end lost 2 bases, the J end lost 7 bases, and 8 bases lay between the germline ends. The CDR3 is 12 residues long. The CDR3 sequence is CASSLMVPGYTF. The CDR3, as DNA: TGTGCCAGCAGCTTAATGGTTCCTGGCTACACCTTC.

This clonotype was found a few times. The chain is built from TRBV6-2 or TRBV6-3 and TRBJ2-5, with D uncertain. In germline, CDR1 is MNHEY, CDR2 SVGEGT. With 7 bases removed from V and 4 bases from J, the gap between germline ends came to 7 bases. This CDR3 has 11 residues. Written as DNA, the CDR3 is TGTGCCAGCATCCTCGGAGAGACCCAGTACTTC. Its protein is CASILGETQYF.

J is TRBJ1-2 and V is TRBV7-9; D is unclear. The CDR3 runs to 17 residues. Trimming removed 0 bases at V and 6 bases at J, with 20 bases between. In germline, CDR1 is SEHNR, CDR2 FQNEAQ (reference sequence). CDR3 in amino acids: CASSLAYQLAEFHGYTF. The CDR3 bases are TGTGCCAGCAGCTTAGCGTACCAGTTGGCGGAGTTTCATGGCTACACCTTC.

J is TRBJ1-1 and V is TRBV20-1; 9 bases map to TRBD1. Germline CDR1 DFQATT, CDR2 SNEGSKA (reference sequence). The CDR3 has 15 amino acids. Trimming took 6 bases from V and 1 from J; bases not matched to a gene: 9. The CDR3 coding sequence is TGCAGTGCAACCAATTCGGGACAGGGGAACACTGAAGCTTTCTTT. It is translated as CSATNSGQGNTEAFF.

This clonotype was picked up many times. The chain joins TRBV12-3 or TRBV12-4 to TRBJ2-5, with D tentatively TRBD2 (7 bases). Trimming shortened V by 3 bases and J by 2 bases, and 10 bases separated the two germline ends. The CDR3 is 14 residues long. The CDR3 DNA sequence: TGTGCCAGCAGTTTTGCGGGGGCACAAGAGACCCAGTACTTC. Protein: CASSFAGAQETQYF.

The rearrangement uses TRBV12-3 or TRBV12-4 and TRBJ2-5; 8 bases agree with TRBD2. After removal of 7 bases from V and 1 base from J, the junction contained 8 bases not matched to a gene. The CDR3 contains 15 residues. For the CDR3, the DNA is TGTGCCAGCAAAATGACTAGCGCCCTCCAAGAGACCCAGTACTTC. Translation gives CASKMTSALQETQYF.

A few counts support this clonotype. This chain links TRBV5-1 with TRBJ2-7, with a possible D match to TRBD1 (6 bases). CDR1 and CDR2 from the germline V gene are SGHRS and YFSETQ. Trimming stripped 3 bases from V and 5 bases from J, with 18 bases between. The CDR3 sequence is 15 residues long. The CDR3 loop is CASSSGMSGGNEQYF. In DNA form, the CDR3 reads TGCGCCAGCAGCTCGGGAATGAGTGGGGGCAACGAGCAGTACTTC.

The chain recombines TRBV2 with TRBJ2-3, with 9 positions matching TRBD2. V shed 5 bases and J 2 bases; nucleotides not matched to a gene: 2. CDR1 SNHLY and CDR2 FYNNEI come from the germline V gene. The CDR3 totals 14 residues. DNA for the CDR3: TGTGCCAGCAGTTGGACTAGCGTCACAGATACGCAGTATTTT. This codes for CASSWTSVTDTQYF.

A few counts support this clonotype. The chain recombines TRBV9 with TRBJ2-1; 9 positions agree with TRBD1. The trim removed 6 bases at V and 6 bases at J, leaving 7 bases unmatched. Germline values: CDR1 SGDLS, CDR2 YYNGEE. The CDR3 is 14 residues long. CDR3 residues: CASNRDRASNEQFF. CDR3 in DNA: TGTGCCAGCAACCGGGACAGGGCGAGCAATGAGCAGTTCTTC.